The next 20 T cell receptor beta chains were all read from a single sample in a study of T cells after yellow fever vaccination. TCRdb processed the 5' RACE reads anew with MiXCR; each CDR3 protein has one entry. Of under 200,000 distinct CDR3 sequences listed, 6% to 7.5% are singletons. The source was CD4+ T cells sorted from PBMCs, collected more than 4 days after the first yellow fever vaccination. These receptors all come from a man between 18 and 35 years old who received the YFV17D yellow fever vaccine.

The rearrangement links TRBV5-1 to TRBJ1-6, with TRBD1 identical over 9 bases. This CDR3 contains 14 residues. Trimming removed 3 bases from V and 6 bases from J; junction bases left unmatched: 1. Germline CDR1 reads SGHRS; CDR2 reads YFSETQ. Here the CDR3 DNA reads TGCGCCAGCAGCTCGGGACAGGGTAATTCACCCCTCCACTTT. Translating it yields CASSSGQGNSPLHF.

This clonotype was recorded at least ten times. V gene TRBV4-3 combines with J gene TRBJ2-1, with 9 positions matching TRBD2. This CDR3 has 16 residues. The J segment lost 3 bases and the V segment lost 0 bases, leaving 3 bases of the junction unmatched. CDR1 LGHNA and CDR2 YSLEER come from the germline V gene. CDR3: CASSQEPTSGYNEQFF. The CDR3 nucleotides read TGCGCCAGCAGCCAAGAGCCGACTAGCGGCTACAATGAGCAGTTCTTC.

This clonotype showed up many times. V and J are TRBV20-1 and TRBJ2-1, with D perhaps assigned TRBD1 or TRBD2 (6 bases each). Trimming removed 0 bases at V and 6 bases at J, with 15 bases between. Germline V gives CDR1 DFQATT, CDR2 SNEGSKA (reference sequence). There are 15 residues in the CDR3. CDR3: CSARDWGAGGNEQFF. The CDR3 nucleotides read TGCAGTGCTAGAGACTGGGGGGCGGGCGGCAATGAGCAGTTCTTC.

The sample holds many counts of this clonotype. The chain couples TRBV18 to TRBJ2-1; D remains unclear. The germline CDR1 and CDR2 sequences are KGHSH and LQKENI. V shed 3 bases and J shed 9 bases, with 9 bases lying between them. This CDR3 comprises 12 residues. The CDR3 is CASSPFLGEQFF. The CDR3 DNA follows: TGTGCCAGCTCACCCTTTTTGGGTGAGCAGTTCTTC.

This clonotype was recorded at least ten times. The rearrangement joins TRBV4-1 to TRBJ1-6, with D hard to call. CDR1 is MGHRA, CDR2 YSYEKL, per germline. CDR3 length: 15 amino acids. V lost 4 bases, J lost 5 bases, and 12 bases lay in between. The CDR3 loop reads CASSRTATDNSPLHF. The CDR3 DNA reads TGCGCCAGCAGCCGAACCGCGACGGATAATTCACCCCTCCACTTT.

The sample holds a few counts of this clonotype. The chain uses TRBV7-9 and TRBJ1-1, with D maybe TRBD1 (6 bases). This CDR3 comprises 13 residues. CDR1 and CDR2 from the germline V gene are SEHNR and FQNEAQ (reference sequence). V gave up 5 bases and J gave up 7 bases, with 14 bases separating them. The CDR3: CASSRDTQREAFF. As DNA, the CDR3 is TGTGCCAGCAGCCGGGACACTCAGCGTGAAGCTTTCTTT.

Many counts were recorded for this clonotype. The chain is built from TRBV5-6 and TRBJ2-3; possibly TRBD1 for D (5 bases). The V gene lost 5 bases and the J gene lost 8 bases, with 12 bases spanning the gap. The CDR3 consists of 12 residues. Germline assignment: CDR1 SGHDT and CDR2 YYEEEE. In nucleotides, the CDR3 is TGTGCCAGCAGATCTGACAGAACTACGCAGTATTTT. Encoded protein: CASRSDRTTQYF. Full variable domain (outside the CDR3, taken from reference TRBV5-6 and TRBJ2-3): DAGVTQSPTHLIKTRGQQVTLRCSPKSGHDTVSWYQQALGQGPQFIFQYYEEEERQRGNFPDRFSGHQFPNYSSELNVNALLLGDSALYLCASRSDRTTQYFGPGTRLTVL.

The gene calls are TRBV7-2 and TRBJ2-7, with TRBD2 matching over 10 bases. The CDR3 spans 14 residues. CDR1 SGHTA and CDR2 FQGNSA come from the germline V gene. The ends lost 5 bases at V and 2 bases at J; junction bases unmatched: 3. For the CDR3, the DNA is TGTGCCAGCAGCCAGACTAGCGGGCCCTACGAGCAGTACTTC. Its translation: CASSQTSGPYEQYF.

This clonotype occurred many times. The V gene is TRBV7-3, the J gene TRBJ1-5; TRBD1 matches 8 bases. J lost 6 bases, V lost 4 bases, and 5 bases had no gene match. The germline V gene encodes CDR1 SGHTA and CDR2 FQGTGA. The CDR3 totals 14 residues. The CDR3 bases are TGTGCCAGCAGCTCTGGACAGGGTGGTCAGCCCCAGCATTTT. Translation gives CASSSGQGGQPQHF.

A word on this clonotype: One end of the junction does not line up with germline, which may come from a read error. This chain joins TRBV2 and TRBJ2-1; 10 bases match TRBD2. Germline V gives CDR1 SNHLY, CDR2 FYNNEI. CDR3 length: 14 residues. CDR3 sequence (DNA): TGTACCAGCAGTAGCAGCGGGGGGGGTGGGAAGCAGTTCTTC. Residues: CTSSSSGGGGKQFF. Supplemented by reference TRBV2 and TRBJ2-1, the full variable domain reads EPEVTQTPSHQVTQMGQEVILRCVPISNHLYFYWYRQILGQKVEFLVSFYNNEISEKSEIFDDQFSVERPDGSNFTLKIRSTKLEDSAMYFCTSSSSGGGGKQFFGPGTRLTVL.

This clonotype was recorded many times. The CDR3 coding sequence is TGTGCCAGCAGCTTTCGGCGGAACCAAGAGACCCAGTACTTC. It yields the protein CASSFRRNQETQYF. The chain joins TRBV7-9 to TRBJ2-5; no clear D gene. This CDR3 contains 14 residues. Germline CDR1 reads SEHNR; CDR2 reads FQNEAQ (reference sequence). Trimming removed 3 bases at V and 0 bases at J, with 8 bases between.

This clonotype was recorded at least ten times. This chain joins TRBV20-1 and TRBJ2-7; tentatively, D is TRBD1 (6 bases). Germline assignment: CDR1 DFQATT and CDR2 SNEGSKA (reference sequence). Trimming cost V 5 bases and J 5 bases, with 16 bases left between them. The CDR3 is 13 residues long. The DNA of the CDR3 is TGCAGTGCTGAGAAGAGGCAGGGGAACGAGCAGTACTTC. It yields the protein CSAEKRQGNEQYF.

Notes on this clonotype: The junction departs from germline at one end; a sequencing error may be responsible. The chain uses TRBV3-1 and TRBJ2-3, with 10 positions matching TRBD2. Germline CDR1 is LGHDT and CDR2 is YNNKEL (reference sequence). The CDR3 runs 15 residues. The CDR3 DNA is TGTGCCAGCGGCAGCGGGGGGGCTAGCACAGATACGCATTATTTT. Translation: CASGSGGASTDTHYF.

This chain joins TRBV7-6 and TRBJ1-5; maybe TRBD1 (6 bases). Trimming removed 5 bases at V and 7 bases at J, with 12 bases between. In germline, CDR1 is SGHVS, CDR2 FNYEAQ. The CDR3 length is 13 residues. CDR3 loop: CASSKQGSQPQHF. The CDR3 coding sequence is TGTGCCAGCAGCAAACAGGGTAGCCAGCCCCAGCATTTT.

The rearrangement joins TRBV30 to TRBJ2-1; D call uncertain. Trimming removed 3 bases at V and 5 bases at J, with 14 bases between. The germline gives CDR1 GTSNPN, CDR2 SVGIG (reference sequence). The CDR3 covers 14 residues. This chain's CDR3 is CAWSHAALNNEQFF. The CDR3 nucleotides read TGTGCCTGGAGCCACGCAGCCCTTAACAATGAGCAGTTCTTC.

The rearrangement links TRBV18 to TRBJ1-5; D is unresolved. Trimming removed 0 bases at V and 11 bases at J, with 11 bases between. Looked up from germline, CDR1 is KGHSH and CDR2 is LQKENI. The CDR3 spans 13 residues. The CDR3 protein is CASSPPPREAQHF. DNA for the CDR3: TGTGCCAGCTCACCACCACCCCGGGAGGCCCAGCATTTT. The full variable domain, in which reference TRBV18 and TRBJ1-5 provide the parts outside the CDR3, is NAGVMQNPRHLVRRRGQEARLRCSPMKGHSHVYWYRQLPEEGLKFMVYLQKENIIDESGMPKERFSAEFPKEGPSILRIQQVVRGDSAAYFCASSPPPREAQHFGDGTRLSIL.

This clonotype has just a few counts. The V gene is TRBV5-6, the J gene TRBJ2-2; D is ambiguous. This CDR3 has 16 amino acids. Germline CDR1 is SGHDT and CDR2 is YYEEEE. The V and J ends lost 2 bases and 6 bases respectively, with 17 bases between them. As DNA, the CDR3 is TGTGCCAGCAGCTTAAGAGGCAGGCCGAAAGCCGGGGAGCTGTTTTTT. This translates into CASSLRGRPKAGELFF.

This chain links TRBV5-5 with TRBJ2-7; 7 bases fit TRBD1. Germline V gene lookup returns CDR1 SGHKS and CDR2 YYEKEE (reference sequence). With 3 bases clipped from V and 0 bases from J, the junction kept 6 bases outside the gene matches. The CDR3 extends over 15 amino acids. The DNA of the CDR3 is TGTGCCAGCAGCTCCGGGACAGTCTACTCCTACGAGCAGTACGTC. Translated: CASSSGTVYSYEQYV.

This clonotype was detected many times. The chain is built from TRBV12-3 or TRBV12-4 and TRBJ2-1; tentatively, D is TRBD2 (6 bases). V was shortened by 8 bases and J by 7 bases, with 15 bases between the two germline ends. CDR3 length: 13 residues. The CDR3 bases are TGTGCCAGCCGATTACTAGCTAATAATGAGCAGTTCTTC. Translation gives CASRLLANNEQFF.

This clonotype was seen many times. The J gene is TRBJ1-1, the V gene TRBV18; the match to TRBD1 covers 8 bases. Germline CDR1 and CDR2: KGHSH and LQKENI. J was trimmed by 2 bases and V by 3 bases; bases with no gene match: 5. This CDR3 has 15 amino acids. Here the CDR3 DNA reads TGTGCCAGCTCACCGGTCGGGACAGGCAACACTGAAGCTTTCTTT. Protein: CASSPVGTGNTEAFF. Complete variable domain (other parts from reference TRBV18 and TRBJ1-1): NAGVMQNPRHLVRRRGQEARLRCSPMKGHSHVYWYRQLPEEGLKFMVYLQKENIIDESGMPKERFSAEFPKEGPSILRIQQVVRGDSAAYFCASSPVGTGNTEAFFGQGTRLTVV.